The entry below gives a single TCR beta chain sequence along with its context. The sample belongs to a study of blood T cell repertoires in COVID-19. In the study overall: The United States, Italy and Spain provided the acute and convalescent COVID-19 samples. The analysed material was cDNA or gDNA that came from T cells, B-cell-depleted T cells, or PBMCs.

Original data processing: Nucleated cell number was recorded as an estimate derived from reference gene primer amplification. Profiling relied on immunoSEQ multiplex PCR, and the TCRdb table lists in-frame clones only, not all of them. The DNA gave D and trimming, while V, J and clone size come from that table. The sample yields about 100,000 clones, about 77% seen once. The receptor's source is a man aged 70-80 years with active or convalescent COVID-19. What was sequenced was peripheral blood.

The CDR3 protein is CASSWGVTASYEQYF. CDR3 sequence (DNA): TGTGCCAGCAGCTGGGGGGTGACGGCCTCCTACGAGCAGTACTTC. The chain uses TRBV5-6 and TRBJ2-7; D possibly corresponds to TRBD2 (6 bases). Germline-derived CDR1 and CDR2 are SGHDT and YYEEEE. V lost 3 bases and J 0 bases, leaving 13 bases between the germline ends. The CDR3 has 15 amino acids. Complete variable domain (other parts from reference TRBV5-6 and TRBJ2-7): DAGVTQSPTHLIKTRGQQVTLRCSPKSGHDTVSWYQQALGQGPQFIFQYYEEEERQRGNFPDRFSGHQFPNYSSELNVNALLLGDSALYLCASSWGVTASYEQYFGPGTRLTVT.